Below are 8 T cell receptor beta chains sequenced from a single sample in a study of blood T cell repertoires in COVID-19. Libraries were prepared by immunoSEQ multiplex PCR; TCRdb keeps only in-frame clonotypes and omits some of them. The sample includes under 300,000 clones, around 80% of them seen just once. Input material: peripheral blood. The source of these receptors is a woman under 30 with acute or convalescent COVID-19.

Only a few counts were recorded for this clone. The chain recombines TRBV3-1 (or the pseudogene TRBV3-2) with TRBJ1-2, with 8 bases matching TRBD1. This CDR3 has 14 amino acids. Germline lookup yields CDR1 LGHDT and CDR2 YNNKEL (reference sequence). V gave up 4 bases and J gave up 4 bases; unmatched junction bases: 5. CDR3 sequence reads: CASSPDRGGYGYTF. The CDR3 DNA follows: TGTGCCAGCAGCCCCGACAGGGGAGGCTATGGCTACACCTTC.

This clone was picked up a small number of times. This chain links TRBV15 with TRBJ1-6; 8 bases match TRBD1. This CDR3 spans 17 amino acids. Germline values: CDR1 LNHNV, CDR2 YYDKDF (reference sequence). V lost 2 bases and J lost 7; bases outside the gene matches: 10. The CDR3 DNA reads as TGTGCCACCAGCAGACCCCAGGGGGCGGGGTTCAATTCACCCCTCCACTTT. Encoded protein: CATSRPQGAGFNSPLHF.

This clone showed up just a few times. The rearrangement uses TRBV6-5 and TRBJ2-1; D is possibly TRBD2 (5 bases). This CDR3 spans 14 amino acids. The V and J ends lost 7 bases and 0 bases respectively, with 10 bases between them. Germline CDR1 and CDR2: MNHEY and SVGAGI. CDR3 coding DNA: TGTGCCAGCATGAGGGCCGGCTCCTACAATGAGCAGTTCTTC. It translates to CASMRAGSYNEQFF.

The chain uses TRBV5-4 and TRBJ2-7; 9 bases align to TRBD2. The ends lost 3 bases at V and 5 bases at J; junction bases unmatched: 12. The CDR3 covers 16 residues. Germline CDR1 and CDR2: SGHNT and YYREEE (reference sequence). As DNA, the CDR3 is TGTGCCAGCAGCTCTTGGGAAGCGGGAGGAGTTGACGAGCAGTACTTC. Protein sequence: CASSSWEAGGVDEQYF.

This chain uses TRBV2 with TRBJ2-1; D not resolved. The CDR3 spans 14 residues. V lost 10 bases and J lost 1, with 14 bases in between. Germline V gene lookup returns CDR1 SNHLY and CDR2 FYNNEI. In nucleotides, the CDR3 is TGTGCCAACCCACGAAATCTATCCTACAATGAGCAGTTCTTC. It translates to CANPRNLSYNEQFF.

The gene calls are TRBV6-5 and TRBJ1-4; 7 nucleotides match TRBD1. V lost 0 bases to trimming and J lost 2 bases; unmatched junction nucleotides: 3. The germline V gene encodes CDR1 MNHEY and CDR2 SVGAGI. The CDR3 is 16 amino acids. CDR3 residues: CASSYSSGGTNEKLFF. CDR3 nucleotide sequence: TGTGCCAGCAGTTACTCGTCAGGGGGGACTAATGAAAAACTGTTTTTT.

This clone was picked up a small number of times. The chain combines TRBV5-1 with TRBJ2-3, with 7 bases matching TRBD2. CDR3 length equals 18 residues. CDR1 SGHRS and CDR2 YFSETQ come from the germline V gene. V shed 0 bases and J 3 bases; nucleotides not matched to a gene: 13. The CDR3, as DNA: TGCGCCAGCAGCTTGGGTAATGAGTGGGAGGGCCGGACAGATACGCAGTATTTT. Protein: CASSLGNEWEGRTDTQYF.

In nucleotides, the CDR3 is TGTGCCAGCAGCGGCCAGGCGCGGGGAACCGGGGAGCTGTTTTTT. Its translation: CASSGQARGTGELFF. This rearrangement joins TRBV9 to TRBJ2-2; maybe TRBD2 (6 bases). CDR3 size: 15 residues. The V end lost 3 bases, the J end lost 5 bases, and 14 bases lay between the germline ends. Germline V lookup: CDR1 SGDLS, CDR2 YYNGEE. Full variable domain (remainder filled in from reference TRBV9 and TRBJ2-2): DSGVTQTPKHLITATGQRVTLRCSPRSGDLSVYWYQQSLDQGLQFLIQYYNGEERAKGNILERFSAQQFPDLHSELNLSSLELGDSALYFCASSGQARGTGELFFGEGSRLTVL.